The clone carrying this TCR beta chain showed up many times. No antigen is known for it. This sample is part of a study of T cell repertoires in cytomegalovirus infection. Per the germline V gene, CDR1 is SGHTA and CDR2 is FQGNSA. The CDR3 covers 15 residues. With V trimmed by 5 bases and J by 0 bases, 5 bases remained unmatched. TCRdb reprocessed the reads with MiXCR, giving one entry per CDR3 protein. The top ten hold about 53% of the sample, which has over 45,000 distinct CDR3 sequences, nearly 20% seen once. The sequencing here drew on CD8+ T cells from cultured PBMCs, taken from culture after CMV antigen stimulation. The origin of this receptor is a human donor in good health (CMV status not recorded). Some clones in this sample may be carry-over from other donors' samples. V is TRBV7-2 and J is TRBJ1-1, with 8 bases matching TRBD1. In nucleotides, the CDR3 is TGTGCCAGCAGCCCCAGACAGGGGATGAACACTGAAGCTTTCTTT. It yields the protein CASSPRQGMNTEAFF.